This T cell receptor (beta chain) was found in a study of identifying expanded T cells in peripheral blood. The method was immunoSEQ multiplex PCR; TCRdb's version includes in-frame clones alone and lacks a portion of them. The table shows some 100,000 clones, with around 88% occurring only once. CDR1 SGHRS and CDR2 YFSETQ come from the germline V gene. The CDR3 extends over 16 amino acids. V lost 0 bases and J lost 8, with 15 bases in between. This sequence joins TRBV5-1 and TRBJ1-6; no clear D. The source of this sequence is a person between 18 and 69 years old in good health. Material: blood. CDR3 nucleotide sequence: TGCGCCAGCAGCTTGGAATGGGTTCGAGAACATTCACCCCTCCACTTT. Its protein is CASSLEWVREHSPLHF.